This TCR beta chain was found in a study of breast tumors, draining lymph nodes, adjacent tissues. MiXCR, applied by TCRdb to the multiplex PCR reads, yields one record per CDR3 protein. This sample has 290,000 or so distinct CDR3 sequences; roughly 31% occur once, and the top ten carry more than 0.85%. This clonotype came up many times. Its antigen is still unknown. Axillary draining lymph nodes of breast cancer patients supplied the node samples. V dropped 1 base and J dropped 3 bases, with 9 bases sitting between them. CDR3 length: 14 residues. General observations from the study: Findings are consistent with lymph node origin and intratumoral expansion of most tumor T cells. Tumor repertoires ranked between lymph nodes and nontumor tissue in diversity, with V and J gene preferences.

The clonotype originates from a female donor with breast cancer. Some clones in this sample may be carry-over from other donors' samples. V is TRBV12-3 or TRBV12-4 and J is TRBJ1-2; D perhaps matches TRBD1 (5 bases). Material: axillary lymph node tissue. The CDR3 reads CASSLVQGDYGYTF. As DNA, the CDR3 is TGTGCCAGCAGTTTAGTCCAGGGAGACTATGGCTACACCTTC.